The 12 T cell receptor beta chains given below trace back to one sample, sequenced in a study of T cells in women clearing cervical HPV infection. The data were produced by immunoSEQ multiplex PCR, yet TCRdb's version contains in-frame clones alone and is incomplete. The sample holds roughly 42,000 clones. Sequencing input: blood buffy coat. Every receptor here comes from a woman between 18 and 69 years old with a cervical HPV16 infection that either progressed to CIN3+ or cleared (not recorded which).

On this clone: Sequencing ends 3 residues short of the CDR3 end; the germline J gene provides the rest. V usage is TRBV30 and J usage is TRBJ2-5; TRBD1 aligns across 9 bases. V lost 2 bases, J lost 2 bases, and 9 bases stayed unmatched. CDR1 and CDR2 (germline): GTSNPN, SVGIG (reference sequence). This CDR3 comprises 16 residues. CDR3 sequence reads: CAWSPILDRGQETQYF. The DNA read from the CDR3 is TGTGCCTGGAGTCCCATACTGGACAGGGGTCAAGAGACC.

A word on this clone: The read ends 3 residues early relative to the CDR3; the germline J gene fills the gap. The chain combines TRBV29-1 with TRBJ1-4; D is unresolved. V was shortened by 4 bases and J by 8 bases, with 11 bases between the two germline ends. Germline-derived CDR1 and CDR2 are SQVTM and ANQGSEA. The CDR3 is 12 residues long. The CDR3 DNA, read in part, is TGCAGCGTTGTAGGGCGGGGAGAAAAA. This gives the protein CSVVGRGEK. The complete CDR3 reads CSVVGRGEKLFF.

Points on this clone: The read terminates 3 residues before the CDR3 end, so the remaining end is supplied by the germline J gene. Within the sample, other DNA sequences also encode this same CDR3. The chain couples TRBV7-2 to TRBJ2-7; a weak D match, TRBD1 (5 bases). V lost 0 bases, J lost 6 bases, and 9 bases lay in between. CDR1 and CDR2 from the germline V gene are SGHTA and FQGNSA. CDR3 size: 13 residues. CDR3 in amino acids: CASSLARAGEQYF. The sequenced part of the CDR3 DNA is TGTGCCAGCAGCTTAGCCAGGGCAGGCGAG.

Points on this clone: Coverage ceases 3 residues before the CDR3 finishes, and the germline J gene fills in the end. V gene TRBV20-1 combines with J gene TRBJ1-1; tentative D call: TRBD1 (6 bases). Germline CDR1 is DFQATT and CDR2 is SNEGSKA (reference sequence). Trimming left V 3 bases short and J 0 bases short, with 14 bases between. The CDR3 contains 15 residues. CDR3: CSASSGDPMNTEAFF. The sequenced CDR3 bases are TGCAGTGCTAGTTCAGGGGATCCCATGAACACTGAA.

A remark on this clone: Read sequence stops 3 residues before the CDR3 end, and the germline J gene provides the missing end. J is TRBJ1-2 and V is TRBV7-3; the D gene is possibly TRBD1 (6 bases). V was shortened by 2 bases and J by 6 bases, with 22 bases between the two germline ends. Germline CDR1 is SGHTA and CDR2 is FQGTGA. This CDR3 spans 17 amino acids. The sequenced CDR3 bases are TGTGCCAGCAGCTTAGGTGCCCTCACAGGGAGCTCCCATGGC. Translation gives CASSLGALTGSSHG. The complete CDR3 protein is CASSLGALTGSSHGYTF.

On this clone: The read finishes 3 residues shy of the CDR3 end, and the germline J gene is used to complete it. The J gene is TRBJ2-2, the V gene TRBV6-1; D possibly corresponds to TRBD1 (5 bases). The germline CDR1 and CDR2 sequences are MNHNS and SASEGT. The CDR3 contains 18 residues. Partial CDR3 DNA: TGTGCCAGCAGTGAATACGGAACAGGCATCGCAACTAATGAAAAG. It translates to CASSEYGTGIATNEK. The CDR3 reads in full as CASSEYGTGIATNEKLFF.

CDR3 region: CASSLFPRGPNTGELFF. The sequenced part of the CDR3 DNA is TGTGCCAGCAGCTTATTCCCCAGGGGGCCGAACACCGGGGAG. The chain is built from TRBV7-7 and TRBJ2-2, with TRBD1 matching over 8 bases. The CDR3 is cut off 3 residues early in the read; its end comes from the germline J gene. The germline CDR1 and CDR2 sequences are SSHAT and FNYEAQ (reference sequence). The CDR3 is made up of 17 amino acids. V shed 2 bases, J shed 0 bases, and the junction held 5 bases outside the gene matches. The full variable domain, rest sourced from reference TRBV7-7 and TRBJ2-2, is GAGVSQSPRYKVTKRGQDVTLRCDPISSHATLYWYQQALGQGPEFLTYFNYEAQPDKSGLPSDRFSAERPEGSISTLTIQRTEQRDSAMYRCASSLFPRGPNTGELFFGEGSRLTVL.

As regards this clone: The DNA ends 3 residues before the CDR3 does, and the rest of the CDR3 is filled in from the germline J gene. The rearrangement links TRBV7-2 to TRBJ2-1, with TRBD2 matching over 8 bases. The ends lost 5 bases at V and 4 bases at J; junction bases unmatched: 7. Germline CDR1 reads SGHTA; CDR2 reads FQGNSA. The CDR3 runs to 15 residues. The CDR3 loop reads CASSKGLDFYNEQFF. The sequenced part of the CDR3 DNA is TGTGCCAGCAGCAAGGGACTAGATTTTTACAATGAG.

The CDR3 bases that were read are TGTGCCAGATCCGGGACTAGCGGGACACTCTCCTACGAG. Protein: CARSGTSGTLSYE. The CDR3 as a whole reads CARSGTSGTLSYEQYF. The chain uses TRBV2 and TRBJ2-7, with 13 bases that match TRBD2. The read comes to an end 3 residues before the CDR3 does, leaving the germline J gene to fill in the end. Germline values: CDR1 SNHLY, CDR2 FYNNEI. The V and J ends lost 9 bases and 0 bases, in that order; junction bases with no gene match: 8. This CDR3 spans 16 amino acids.

On this clone: The CDR3 goes on 3 residues after the read ends, and that part is filled in from the germline J gene. This sequence joins TRBV5-1 and TRBJ2-7; the D gene is possibly TRBD1 (6 bases). The CDR3 covers 15 residues. Trimming left V 3 bases short and J 0 bases short, with 13 bases between. CDR1 is SGHRS, CDR2 YFSETQ, per germline. CDR3 loop: CASSSTGHDSYEQYF. CDR3 DNA (partial): TGCGCCAGCAGCTCAACGGGACATGACTCCTACGAG.

On this clone itself: The CDR3 extends 3 residues past the end of the read, so its final part is completed from the germline J gene. The chain links TRBV6-2 or TRBV6-3 to TRBJ1-3; 8 bases match TRBD1. V shed 6 bases and J 2 bases; nucleotides not matched to a gene: 6. CDR1 and CDR2 (germline): MNHEY, SVGEGT. CDR3 length: 15 residues. The CDR3 region is CASSLDRATGNTIYF. The CDR3 DNA, read in part, is TGTGCCAGCAGCCTGGACAGGGCGACTGGAAACACC.

Remarks on this clone: Coverage ceases 3 residues before the CDR3 finishes, and the germline J gene fills in the end. The chain has TRBV2 and TRBJ1-1; TRBD1 matches 7 bases. The J segment lost 0 bases and the V segment lost 6 bases, leaving 7 bases of the junction unmatched. The CDR3 totals 15 residues. Germline CDR1 SNHLY, CDR2 FYNNEI. Here the CDR3 reads CASRVGQLMNTEAFF. Incomplete CDR3 DNA: TGTGCCAGCAGGGTGGGACAGCTAATGAACACTGAA.